This entry lists 23 T cell receptor beta chains sequenced from one sample in a study of CD8 T cells in ankylosing spondylitis. In TCRdb, the 5' RACE reads were re-called with MiXCR into one record per CDR3 protein. Found here are 200,000 to 250,000 distinct CDR3 sequences, roughly 10% of them singletons; the top ten hold approximately 6.6%. The sample comprised blood, either unsorted or a sorted T cell fraction (not recorded which). All receptors come from a male donor with ankylosing spondylitis or in good health (not recorded which).

This clonotype has only a few counts. V and J are TRBV6-1 and TRBJ2-1, with D possibly matching TRBD2 (5 bases). Per germline, CDR1 MNHNS and CDR2 SASEGT. Deletions cut 6 bases from V and 9 bases from J, with 15 bases between. This CDR3 comprises 13 residues. The CDR3 protein is CASSLLPGGEQFF. The CDR3 nucleotides are TGTGCCAGCAGCCTCCTCCCCGGAGGTGAGCAGTTCTTC.

This clonotype was seen ten or more times. The rearrangement joins TRBV7-3 to TRBJ2-1; D uncertain. The V end lost 2 bases, the J end lost 5 bases, and 7 bases lay between the germline ends. Germline values: CDR1 SGHTA, CDR2 FQGTGA. This CDR3 is 13 amino acids long. The CDR3 loop is CASSLAENNEQFF. As DNA, the CDR3 is TGTGCCAGCAGCTTAGCAGAGAACAATGAGCAGTTCTTC.

Ten or more counts support this clonotype. The gene calls are TRBV29-1 and TRBJ2-1; TRBD2 matches at 13 bases. J gave up 5 bases and V 4 bases, and 5 bases lay outside the gene matches. Germline V gene lookup returns CDR1 SQVTM and CDR2 ANQGSEA. CDR3 length: 15 amino acids. The chain's CDR3 is CSVGGGLAGNNEQFF. CDR3 sequence (DNA): TGCAGCGTTGGTGGGGGACTAGCGGGGAACAATGAGCAGTTCTTC.

The sample holds a few counts of this clonotype. This chain's CDR3 is CASSESGGADEQFF. The CDR3 DNA reads as TGTGCCAGCAGTGAAAGCGGGGGGGCCGATGAGCAGTTCTTC. V is TRBV6-4 and J is TRBJ2-1; TRBD2 matches at 10 bases. The CDR3 is 14 residues long. J gave up 8 bases and V 3 bases, and 4 bases lay outside the gene matches. The germline gives CDR1 MRHNA, CDR2 SNTAGT.

This clonotype was detected ten times or more. The rearrangement links TRBV5-1 to TRBJ2-7, with D perhaps TRBD1 or TRBD2 (6 bases each). The V gene's germline CDR1 is SGHRS and CDR2 YFSETQ. V was clipped by 3 bases and J by 0 bases, with 7 bases between them. The CDR3 spans 13 residues. The CDR3 loop reads CASSWGASYEQYF. The CDR3 region has the DNA TGCGCCAGCAGCTGGGGGGCCTCCTACGAGCAGTACTTC.

This clonotype was found many times. CDR3 residues: CASSALSSSYEQYF. As DNA, the CDR3 is TGTGCCAGCAGTGCCCTGTCTTCTTCCTACGAGCAGTACTTC. The chain is built from TRBV2 and TRBJ2-7, with D uncertain. CDR1 and CDR2 (germline): SNHLY, FYNNEI. This CDR3 is 14 amino acids long. The V end was cut by 4 bases, the J end by 1 base, with 11 bases between.

This clonotype was seen repeatedly, ten times or more. The rearrangement joins TRBV27 to TRBJ1-5, with D unclear. This CDR3 is 13 amino acids long. Germline V gives CDR1 MNHEY, CDR2 SMNVEV (reference sequence). Trimming removed 4 bases at V and 0 bases at J, with 4 bases between. CDR3 in DNA: TGTGCCAGCAGTTCGGTTAGCAATCAGCCCCAGCATTTT. It codes for CASSSVSNQPQHF.

This clonotype appeared many times. V and J are TRBV20-1 and TRBJ1-2; the D gene is possibly TRBD1 (6 bases). Germline V gene data show CDR1 as DFQATT and CDR2 as SNEGSKA (reference sequence). Trimming stripped 6 bases from V and 2 bases from J, with 16 bases between. The CDR3 length is 14 residues. As DNA, the CDR3 is TGCAGTGCGCCGAATACAGGGCTAAACTATGGCTACACCTTC. Translated, it gives CSAPNTGLNYGYTF.

V gene TRBV28 combines with J gene TRBJ2-3; 9 positions match TRBD1. The CDR3 is 15 residues long. Germline values: CDR1 MDHEN, CDR2 SYDVKM. V shed 4 bases and J 0 bases; nucleotides not matched to a gene: 2. CDR3 in DNA: TGTGCCAGCAGTTGGACAGGGGCCAGCACAGATACGCAGTATTTT. Translating gives CASSWTGASTDTQYF.

In its sample, this clonotype was seen many times. The CDR3 region has the DNA TGTGCCAGCAGTTTTAACACCGGACAAAATGAGCAGTTCTTC. Its translation: CASSFNTGQNEQFF. This sequence joins TRBV12-3 or TRBV12-4 and TRBJ2-1; D perhaps matches TRBD1 (5 bases). The CDR3 covers 14 residues. The V end was cut by 3 bases, the J end by 7 bases, with 13 bases between.

Concerning this clonotype itself: This may be a read error, as it is one base from a much larger clone. In DNA, the CDR3 is TGTGCCATCACTCGCGGGGATTACAATGCGCAGTTCTTC. Amino acid sequence: CAITRGDYNAQFF. The genes are TRBV10-3 and TRBJ2-1; TRBD2 is a possible D gene (6 bases). This CDR3 is 13 amino acids long. Germline V gene lookup returns CDR1 ENHRY and CDR2 SYGVKD.

This clonotype was seen at least ten times. The V and J genes are TRBV24-1 and TRBJ2-3; D unresolved. Trimming took 4 bases from V and 5 from J, leaving 9 bases between them. This CDR3 is 13 amino acids long. Germline values: CDR1 KGHDR, CDR2 SFDVKD. The CDR3 coding sequence is TGTGCCACCAGTGACCCTCTCGGAGATACGCAGTATTTT. Translated: CATSDPLGDTQYF.

This clonotype was detected many times. The chain joins TRBV5-1 to TRBJ2-3; TRBD1 aligns across 11 bases. The CDR3 is 13 residues long. Losses at the gene ends were 6 bases for V and 5 bases for J; bases not matched to a gene: 2. CDR1 is SGHRS and CDR2 is YFSETQ in the germline V gene. CDR3 bases: TGCGCCAGCATGGACAGGGGGCTAGATACGCAGTATTTT. It translates to CASMDRGLDTQYF.

This clonotype has more than one count but fewer than ten. V is TRBV6-5 and J is TRBJ1-6; D gene unclear. The CDR3 contains 15 residues. V lost 0 bases to trimming and J lost 6 bases, with 9 bases between them. Looked up from germline, CDR1 is MNHEY and CDR2 is SVGAGI. This CDR3 is CASSYSPDLNSPLHF. The CDR3 DNA sequence: TGTGCCAGCAGTTACTCCCCCGACCTTAATTCACCCCTCCACTTT.

This clonotype was seen at least ten times. This chain links TRBV24-1 with TRBJ1-5; TRBD1 matches at 7 bases. The CDR3 totals 16 residues. Germline loops: CDR1 KGHDR, CDR2 SFDVKD. With V trimmed by 9 bases and J by 2 bases, 12 bases remained unmatched. In DNA, the CDR3 is TGTGCCACCCCCCGGAACAGGGGTTTCGGCAATCAGCCCCAGCATTTT. Translation gives CATPRNRGFGNQPQHF.

This clonotype has a count of ten or more. The rearrangement links TRBV20-1 to TRBJ1-2, with a weak D call TRBD1 (5 bases). This CDR3 has 14 amino acids. The germline CDR1 and CDR2 sequences are DFQATT and SNEGSKA (reference sequence). Trimming stripped 0 bases from V and 8 bases from J, with 16 bases between. CDR3 protein: CSARDPGRASGYTF. For the CDR3, the DNA is TGCAGTGCTAGAGACCCGGGACGGGCCTCGGGCTACACCTTC.

This clonotype was seen repeatedly, ten times or more. This chain links TRBV6-6 with TRBJ2-7, with unresolved D. Germline CDR1 is MNHNY and CDR2 is SVGAGI (reference sequence). Trimming shortened V by 0 bases and J by 7 bases, and 10 bases separated the two germline ends. The length of the CDR3 is 13 residues. CDR3 in amino acids: CASSYSMVGEQYF. CDR3 DNA: TGTGCCAGCAGTTACTCGATGGTTGGAGAGCAGTACTTC.

This clonotype was counted many times. The chain carries TRBV20-1 and TRBJ2-7; D is ambiguous. Germline CDR1 and CDR2: DFQATT and SNEGSKA (reference sequence). CDR3 size: 11 residues. This CDR3 reads CRVAHSYEQYF. The CDR3, as DNA: TGCAGAGTCGCACACTCCTACGAGCAGTACTTC.

This clonotype was seen only a few times. The chain links TRBV29-1 to TRBJ2-4; unclear D gene. Trimming stripped 0 bases from V and 8 bases from J, with 11 bases between. The CDR3 covers 13 residues. Germline V gene sequence: CDR1 SQVTM, CDR2 ANQGSEA. Here the CDR3 DNA reads TGCAGCGTTGAAGATTATACAGCCGACATTCAGTACTTC. As protein: CSVEDYTADIQYF.

This clonotype showed up just a few times. The J gene is TRBJ2-1, the V gene TRBV20-1; 11 nucleotides match TRBD2. The V and J ends lost 6 bases and 2 bases, in that order; junction bases with no gene match: 3. Germline assignment: CDR1 DFQATT and CDR2 SNEGSKA (reference sequence). CDR3 length: 14 amino acids. The DNA for the CDR3 is TGCAGTGCGAAGGGACTAGCGGCCTACAATGAGCAGTTCTTC. As protein: CSAKGLAAYNEQFF.

This clonotype was observed many times. This chain connects TRBV3-1 to TRBJ2-2, with TRBD2 matching 9 bases. Germline V gives CDR1 LGHDT, CDR2 YNNKEL (reference sequence). This CDR3 has 17 residues. Trimming cost V 3 bases and J 3 bases; bases outside gene matches: 8. CDR3 loop: CASSQPLAGFDTGELFF. The CDR3 coding sequence is TGTGCCAGCAGCCAGCCTCTAGCGGGGTTTGACACCGGGGAGCTGTTTTTT.

Comments on this clonotype: A single base is all that separates this from a far larger clone, so a read error is likely. The chain carries TRBV12-3 or TRBV12-4 and TRBJ2-5; D is undetermined. This CDR3 comprises 12 residues. CDR3 coding DNA: TGTGCCGGCAGTTTAAAAATCGAGACCCAGTACTTC. Protein product: CAGSLKIETQYF.

This clonotype occurred many times. The chain combines TRBV5-6 with TRBJ1-5; D is unclear. This CDR3 has 14 residues. The V end lost 0 bases, the J end lost 3 bases, and 7 bases lay between the germline ends. CDR1 is SGHDT, CDR2 YYEEEE, per germline. The CDR3 loop reads CASSLGQLNQPQHF. The CDR3 region has the DNA TGTGCCAGCAGCTTGGGCCAGCTCAATCAGCCCCAGCATTTT.